These 5 T cell receptor beta chains originate from one sample sequenced in a study of T cell responses to AZD1222 COVID-19 vaccine. The table came from immunoSEQ multiplex PCR; TCRdb's copy has only in-frame clones and leaves some out. The profile shows about 120,000 clones, approximately 85% of them singletons. This material consisted of peripheral blood, taken on day 0 of AZD1222 vaccination. The receptors here all came from an adult in good health.

The V and J genes are TRBV5-1 and TRBJ1-1; the D gene is possibly TRBD1 (6 bases). The CDR3 loop spans 15 amino acids. Germline lookup yields CDR1 SGHRS and CDR2 YFSETQ. Trimming pared 2 bases from V and 2 bases from J, leaving 13 bases between. CDR3: CASSFRTDFNTEAFF. The CDR3 DNA follows: TGCGCCAGCAGCTTCAGGACAGACTTTAACACTGAAGCTTTCTTT.

This clone showed up just once. This chain links TRBV2 with TRBJ1-1; tentatively, D is TRBD1 (6 bases). The germline V gene has CDR1 SNHLY and CDR2 FYNNEI. The CDR3 has 13 residues. Trimming removed 6 bases at V and 1 base at J, with 9 bases between. CDR3 amino acids: CASRQDRNTEAFF. In DNA form, the CDR3 reads TGTGCCAGCAGACAGGACAGGAACACTGAAGCTTTCTTT.

The J gene is TRBJ1-1, the V gene TRBV19; a possible D gene is TRBD1 (5 bases). V lost 7 bases and J 5 bases, leaving 17 bases between the germline ends. The CDR3 sequence is 14 residues long. Germline V lookup: CDR1 LNHDA, CDR2 SQIVND (reference sequence). The DNA of the CDR3 is TGTGCCAGTAAACAGGCAGGAAGAGAAACTGAAGCTTTCTTT. Translated: CASKQAGRETEAFF.

The CDR3 coding sequence is TGTGCCAGCAGCTTAGCGTCCGGGGCGGGTTCACCCCTCCACTTT. Its translation is CASSLASGAGSPLHF. The V gene is TRBV7-2, the J gene TRBJ1-6, with D possibly TRBD1 on 5 matching bases. Looked up from germline, CDR1 is SGHTA and CDR2 is FQGNSA. This CDR3 comprises 15 residues. V was shortened by 0 bases and J by 9 bases, with 12 bases between the two germline ends.

The chain couples TRBV11-2 to TRBJ2-7; tentative D call: TRBD1 (5 bases). The CDR3 length is 15 residues. The V end was cut by 3 bases, the J end by 0 bases, with 12 bases between. Germline CDR1 is SGHAT and CDR2 is FQNNGV. The CDR3 DNA reads TGTGCCAGCAGCTTGGGGCAGACCGGCTCCTACGAGCAGTACTTC. Translated, it gives CASSLGQTGSYEQYF. The whole variable domain, remainder taken from reference TRBV11-2 and TRBJ2-7, is EAGVAQSPRYKIIEKRQSVAFWCNPISGHATLYWYQQILGQGPKLLIQFQNNGVVDDSQLPKDRFSAERLKGVDSTLKIQPAKLEDSAVYLCASSLGQTGSYEQYFGPGTRLTVT.